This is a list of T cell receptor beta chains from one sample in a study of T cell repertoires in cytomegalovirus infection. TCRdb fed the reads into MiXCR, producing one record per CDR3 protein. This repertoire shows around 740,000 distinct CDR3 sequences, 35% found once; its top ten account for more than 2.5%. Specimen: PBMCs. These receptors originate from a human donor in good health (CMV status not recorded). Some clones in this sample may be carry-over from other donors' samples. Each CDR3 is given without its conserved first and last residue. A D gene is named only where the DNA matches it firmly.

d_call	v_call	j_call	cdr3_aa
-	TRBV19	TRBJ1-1	ASSWPETEAF
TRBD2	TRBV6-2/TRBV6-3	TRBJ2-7	ASRNPGLAPEQY
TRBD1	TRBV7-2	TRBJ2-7	ASSQSGTGGDYEQY
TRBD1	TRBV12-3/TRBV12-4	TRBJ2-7	ASSSLTGAFEEQY
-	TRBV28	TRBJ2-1	ASSSPGRDFSYNEQF
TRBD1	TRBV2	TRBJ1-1	ATHNDRGLDTEAF
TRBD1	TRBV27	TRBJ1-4	ASSQLQGTGEKLF
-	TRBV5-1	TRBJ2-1	ASSLDRSNDEQF
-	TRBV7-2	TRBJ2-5	ASSLVTGSQETQY
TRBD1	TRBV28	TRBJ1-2	ASSQDRVFEGYT
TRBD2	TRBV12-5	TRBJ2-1	ASGLGLAASYNEQF
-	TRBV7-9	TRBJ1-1	ASSYTDGAREAF
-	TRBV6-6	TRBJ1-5	ASRYSGRGQPQH
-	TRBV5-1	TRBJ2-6	ASSFRPLANVLT
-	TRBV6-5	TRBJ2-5	ASSYDGYQETQY
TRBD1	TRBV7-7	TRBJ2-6	ASSFRDRGPGANVLT
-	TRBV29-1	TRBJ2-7	SAGDLSSYEQY